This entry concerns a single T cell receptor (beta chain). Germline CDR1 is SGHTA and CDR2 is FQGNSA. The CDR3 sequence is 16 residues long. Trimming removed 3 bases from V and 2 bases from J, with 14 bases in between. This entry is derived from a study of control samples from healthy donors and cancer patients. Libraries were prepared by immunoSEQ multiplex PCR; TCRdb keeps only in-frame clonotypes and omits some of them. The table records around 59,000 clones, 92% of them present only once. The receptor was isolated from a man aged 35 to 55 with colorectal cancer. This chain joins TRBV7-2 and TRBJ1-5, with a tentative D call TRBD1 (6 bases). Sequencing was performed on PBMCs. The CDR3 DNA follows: TGTGCCAGCAGCTTGGATTCTCACAGGGGCAATCAGCCCCAGCATTTT. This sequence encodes CASSLDSHRGNQPQHF.